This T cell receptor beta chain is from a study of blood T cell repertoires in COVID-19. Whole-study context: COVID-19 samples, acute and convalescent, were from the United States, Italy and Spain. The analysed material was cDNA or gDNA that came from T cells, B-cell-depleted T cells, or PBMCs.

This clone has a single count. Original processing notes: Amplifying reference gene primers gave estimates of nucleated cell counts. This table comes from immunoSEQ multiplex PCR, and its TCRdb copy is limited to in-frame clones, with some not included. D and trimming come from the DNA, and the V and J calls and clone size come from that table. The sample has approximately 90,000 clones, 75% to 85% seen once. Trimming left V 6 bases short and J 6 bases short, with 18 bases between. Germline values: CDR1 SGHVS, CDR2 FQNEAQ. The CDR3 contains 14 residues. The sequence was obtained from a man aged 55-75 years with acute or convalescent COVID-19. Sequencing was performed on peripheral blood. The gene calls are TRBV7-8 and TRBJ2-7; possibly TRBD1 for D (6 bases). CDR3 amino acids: CASRLPGHMSEQYF. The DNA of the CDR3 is TGTGCCAGCAGATTACCGGGACATATGAGCGAGCAGTACTTC.